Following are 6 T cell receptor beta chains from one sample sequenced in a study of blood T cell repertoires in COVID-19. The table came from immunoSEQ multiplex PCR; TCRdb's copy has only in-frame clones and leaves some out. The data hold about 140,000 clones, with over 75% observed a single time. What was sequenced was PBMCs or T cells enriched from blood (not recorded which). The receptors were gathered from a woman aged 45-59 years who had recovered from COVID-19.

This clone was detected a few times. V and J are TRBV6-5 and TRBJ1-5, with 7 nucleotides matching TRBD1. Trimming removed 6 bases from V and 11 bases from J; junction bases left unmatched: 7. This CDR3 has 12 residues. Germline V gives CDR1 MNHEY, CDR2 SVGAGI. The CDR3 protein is CASSRRTGAQHF. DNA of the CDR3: TGTGCCAGCAGCCGAAGAACAGGGGCCCAGCATTTT.

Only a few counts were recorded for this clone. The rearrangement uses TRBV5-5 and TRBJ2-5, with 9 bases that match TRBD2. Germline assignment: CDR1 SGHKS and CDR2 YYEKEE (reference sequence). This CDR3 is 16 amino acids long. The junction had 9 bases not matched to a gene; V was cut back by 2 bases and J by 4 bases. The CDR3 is CASSLTPGLASETQYF. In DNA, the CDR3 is TGTGCCAGCAGCTTAACCCCGGGACTAGCATCAGAGACCCAGTACTTC.

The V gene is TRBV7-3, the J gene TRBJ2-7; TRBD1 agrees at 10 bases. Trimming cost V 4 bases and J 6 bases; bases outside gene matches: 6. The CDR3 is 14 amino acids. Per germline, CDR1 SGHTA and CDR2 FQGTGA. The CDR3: CASSSRQGAGEQYF. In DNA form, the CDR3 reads TGTGCCAGCAGCTCCCGACAGGGGGCCGGCGAGCAGTACTTC.

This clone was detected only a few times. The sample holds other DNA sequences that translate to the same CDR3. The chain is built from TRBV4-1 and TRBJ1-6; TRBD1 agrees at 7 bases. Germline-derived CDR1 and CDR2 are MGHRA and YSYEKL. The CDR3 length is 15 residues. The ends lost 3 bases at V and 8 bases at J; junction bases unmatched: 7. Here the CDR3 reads CASSHDRERYSPLHF. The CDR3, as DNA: TGCGCCAGCAGCCACGACAGGGAAAGGTATTCACCCCTCCACTTT.

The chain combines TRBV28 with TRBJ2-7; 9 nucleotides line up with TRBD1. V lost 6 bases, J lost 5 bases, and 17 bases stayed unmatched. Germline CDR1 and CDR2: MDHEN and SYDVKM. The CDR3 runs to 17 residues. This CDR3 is CASSEDRGTFSGHEQYF. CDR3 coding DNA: TGTGCCAGCAGCGAAGACAGGGGGACTTTCAGCGGTCACGAGCAGTACTTC.

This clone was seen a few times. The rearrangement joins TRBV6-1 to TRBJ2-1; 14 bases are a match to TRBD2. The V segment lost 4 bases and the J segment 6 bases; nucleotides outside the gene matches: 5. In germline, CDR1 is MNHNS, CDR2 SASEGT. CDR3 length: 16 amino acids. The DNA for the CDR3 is TGTGCCAGCAGTGGACTAGCGGGGGGGCCAGGCAATGAGCAGTTCTTC. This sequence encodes CASSGLAGGPGNEQFF.